Sequencing of this T cell receptor (beta chain) was carried out in a study of Ad26.COV2.S vaccination and SARS-CoV-2 variants. Study-wide results and caveats: Reportedly, after vaccination the spike-specific CD8+ and CD4+ T cell responses displayed substantial breadth. Placebo recipients showed lower spike-specific TCR breadth than vaccinees. The TCR breadth and depth analyses may have produced an underestimate of total T cell responses.

Germline CDR1 reads SGHRS; CDR2 reads YFSETQ. This CDR3 region has 12 residues. Worth noting for this clone: Its cognate antigen is unknown. At one of its ends the junction is not consistent with the germline gene, which may arise from a read error.

Clones were read by immunoSEQ multiplex PCR, and TCRdb kept only the in-frame ones, dropping some. The sample includes around 350,000 clones, about 90% of them seen just once. The receptor's source is a human donor who had recovered from COVID-19. The sequencing used peripheral blood, collected after recovery from COVID-19. The V call is TRBV5-1, the J call TRBJ2-7; D is unclear. For the CDR3, the DNA is TGCGCCAGCCTTGGTTTGCCAATCGAGAAGTACTTC. It encodes CASLGLPIEKYF.